This T cell receptor (beta chain) was observed in a study of blood T cell repertoires in COVID-19. Sequencing used immunoSEQ multiplex PCR; TCRdb keeps in-frame clones, though not all of them. The repertoire holds more than 100,000 clones, with 84% as singletons. J lost 6 bases, V lost 5 bases, and 4 bases had no gene match. This CDR3 has 15 residues. CDR1 is MNHNY, CDR2 SVGAGI, per germline (reference sequence). Sequencing input: peripheral blood. The TCR originated in a woman between 25 and 40 years old who had recovered from COVID-19. This rearrangement joins TRBV6-6 to TRBJ2-2, with 12 bases aligning to TRBD2. In nucleotides, the CDR3 is TGTGCCAGCAGTGATTGGACTAGCGGGGCCGGGGAGCTGTTTTTT. This encodes CASSDWTSGAGELFF.